A single sample gave rise to the 5 T cell receptor beta chains below, sequenced in a study of beta chain features in type 1 diabetes. The study, taken as a whole, reports: Type 1 diabetes patients showed a moderate but significant shortening of TCRB CDR3s in all four CD4+ subsets.

These receptors lack a known antigen. Reverse transcribing all isolated RNA meant expressed TCRB transcripts were sequenced. TCRdb keeps only in-frame clones here, not all; method: immunoSEQ multiplex PCR. The table lists about 150,000 clones, about 9.3% of them singletons. The sample consisted of central memory CD4+ T cells from blood. The receptor source for this set is a man aged 25 to 45 with type 1 diabetes.

The CDR3 bases are TGTGCCAGCAGCTTAATTAAAGCGGGGAGCGATGAGCAGTTCTTC. It encodes CASSLIKAGSDEQFF. V usage is TRBV7-9 and J usage is TRBJ2-1; 7 bases are a match to TRBD2. The CDR3 runs to 15 residues. Germline V gives CDR1 SEHNR, CDR2 FQNEAQ (reference sequence). Germline trimming cut 2 bases from V and 8 bases from J; bases unmatched to any gene: 9.

V and J are TRBV28 and TRBJ2-5; 8 bases are a match to TRBD2. The J call may be faulty, since TRBJ2-7 better matches the DNA end. The CDR3 length is 16 residues. Looked up from germline, CDR1 is MDHEN and CDR2 is SYDVKM. The CDR3 DNA sequence: TGTGCCAGCAGACATCAGTTGGGACTAGACTCCTACGAGCAGTACTTC. Protein product: CASRHQLGLDSYEQYF.

This clone was seen a few times. The DNA for the CDR3 is TGTGCCAGCAGCGTAGACTCGGGACTAGCGGGACACAATGAGCAGTTCTTC. Its protein product is CASSVDSGLAGHNEQFF. The chain combines TRBV9 with TRBJ2-1; TRBD2 matches 13 bases. V was pared by 0 bases and J by 5 bases, with 5 bases of the junction left unmatched. The CDR3 is 17 residues long. The germline V gene has CDR1 SGDLS and CDR2 YYNGEE.

This clone was counted only a few times. This chain connects TRBV9 to TRBJ2-3; 8 nucleotides match TRBD2. J lost 0 bases, V lost 0 bases, and 3 bases had no gene match. The CDR3 is 16 residues long. Germline CDR1 SGDLS, CDR2 YYNGEE. The CDR3 sequence: CASSVGVAGSTDTQYF. The CDR3 region has the DNA TGTGCCAGCAGCGTAGGAGTAGCGGGGAGCACAGATACGCAGTATTTT.

Only a few counts were recorded for this clone. The chain is built from TRBV15 and TRBJ2-3; 7 bases match TRBD2. V lost 5 bases, J lost 4 bases, and 9 bases stayed unmatched. This CDR3 region has 15 residues. In germline, CDR1 is LNHNV, CDR2 YYDKDF (reference sequence). The CDR3 sequence is CATSAGDIAADTQYF. CDR3 DNA: TGTGCCACCAGCGCGGGAGATATCGCCGCAGATACGCAGTATTTT. Together with reference TRBV15 and TRBJ2-3, the CDR3 gives the full variable domain: DAMVIQNPRYQVTQFGKPVTLSCSQTLNHNVMYWYQQKSSQAPKLLFHYYDKDFNNEADTPDNFQSRRPNTSFCFLDIRSPGLGDTAMYLCATSAGDIAADTQYFGPGTRLTVL.